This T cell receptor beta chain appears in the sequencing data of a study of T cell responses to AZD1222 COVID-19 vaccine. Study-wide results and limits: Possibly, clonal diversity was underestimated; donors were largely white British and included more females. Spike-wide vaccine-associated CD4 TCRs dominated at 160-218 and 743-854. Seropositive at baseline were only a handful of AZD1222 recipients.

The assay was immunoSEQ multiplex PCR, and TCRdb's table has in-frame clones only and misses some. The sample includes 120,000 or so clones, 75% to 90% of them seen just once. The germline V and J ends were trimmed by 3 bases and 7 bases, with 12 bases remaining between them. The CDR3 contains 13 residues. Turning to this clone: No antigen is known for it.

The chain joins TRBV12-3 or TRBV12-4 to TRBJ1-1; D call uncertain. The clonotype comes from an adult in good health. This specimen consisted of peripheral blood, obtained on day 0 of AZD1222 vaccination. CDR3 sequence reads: CASSFRGDGEAFF. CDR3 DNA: TGTGCCAGCAGTTTTCGAGGCGACGGTGAAGCTTTCTTT.